A single sample gave rise to the 22 T cell receptor beta chains below, sequenced in a study of T-cell reconstitution after alpha-beta-depleted transplantation in children. As it was prepared, the TCRbeta library received unique molecular identifiers. TCRdb ran MiXCR on the PCR reads and lists one entry per CDR3 protein. The profile shows some 840,000 distinct CDR3 sequences, roughly 15% of them singletons. The sequencing here drew on PBMCs, mostly from graft donor cells, taken 360 days after TCRalphabeta/CD19-depleted stem cell transplant. These receptor sequences come from a male patient under 18 who had a stem cell transplant for acute lymphoblastic leukemia, so the T cells may come from the graft donor.

The chain carries TRBV29-1 and TRBJ2-5, with 15 bases fitting TRBD2. Germline lookup yields CDR1 SQVTM and CDR2 ANQGSEA. With V trimmed by 8 bases and J by 5 bases, 12 bases remained unmatched. The CDR3 spans 16 residues. CDR3 protein: CSPLGTSGRFRETQYF. The CDR3 DNA is TGCAGCCCCCTGGGGACTAGCGGGAGGTTTAGGGAGACCCAGTACTTC.

The CDR3 DNA is TGTGCCAGCAGTGATGTGGGCCAGAAGGCTTATGGCTACACCTTC. Translating gives CASSDVGQKAYGYTF. V gene TRBV2 combines with J gene TRBJ1-2; D gene unclear. Trimming took 3 bases from V and 5 from J, leaving 16 bases between them. From germline, CDR1 is SNHLY and CDR2 FYNNEI. This CDR3 spans 15 amino acids.

In this sample, this clonotype turned up a few times. This chain links TRBV7-8 with TRBJ1-4; no reliable D call. Germline lookup yields CDR1 SGHVS and CDR2 FQNEAQ. Deletions cut 3 bases from V and 7 bases from J, with 12 bases between. This CDR3 spans 14 amino acids. The CDR3 DNA sequence: TGTGCCAGCAGCTTCAGCAGATCGGGTGAAAAACTGTTTTTT. Protein product: CASSFSRSGEKLFF.

The rearrangement links TRBV29-1 to TRBJ2-7; TRBD1 is a possible D gene (6 bases). Germline V gives CDR1 SQVTM, CDR2 ANQGSEA. The CDR3 is 12 amino acids. The V end lost 5 bases, the J end lost 2 bases, and 10 bases lay between the germline ends. The CDR3 region has the DNA TGCAGCGTTTTGAAGGGGGCCTACGAGCAGTACTTC. It translates to CSVLKGAYEQYF.

This clonotype came up many times. The chain has TRBV7-3 and TRBJ2-5; D is tentatively TRBD1 or TRBD2 (7 bases each). This CDR3 has 15 amino acids. The germline V and J ends were trimmed by 3 bases and 2 bases, with 13 bases remaining between them. CDR1 and CDR2 from the germline V gene are SGHTA and FQGTGA. The CDR3 DNA reads as TGTGCCAGCAGCTTCCAGGGGGGGCCTCAAGAGACCCAGTACTTC. It encodes CASSFQGGPQETQYF.

The V and J genes are TRBV7-9 and TRBJ2-4; no clear D gene. Trimming pared 3 bases from V and 0 bases from J, leaving 15 bases between. In germline, CDR1 is SEHNR, CDR2 FQNEAQ (reference sequence). CDR3 size: 17 residues. The CDR3 loop is CASSFLGPELAKNIQYF. DNA for the CDR3: TGTGCCAGCAGCTTCCTCGGACCGGAATTAGCCAAAAACATTCAGTACTTC.

This clonotype has just a few counts. The chain employs TRBV12-3 or TRBV12-4 and TRBJ2-7, with a tentative D call TRBD2 (5 bases). Trimming cost V 2 bases and J 6 bases, with 38 bases left between them. This CDR3 region has 22 residues. The CDR3 spells CASSLNLANPVQRRILRGEQYF. For the CDR3, the DNA is TGTGCCAGCAGTTTAAATTTAGCCAATCCTGTGCAGAGGAGAATCCTACGGGGCGAGCAGTACTTC.

This clonotype was found a few times. This chain uses TRBV21-1 with TRBJ2-2. TRBV21-1 is termed a pseudogene. The CDR3 runs 14 residues. CDR3 DNA sequence: TGTGCCAGCAGACTAGCGTTTGCTGTCGGGGAGCTGTTTTTT. As protein: CASRLAFAVGELFF.

The table lists this clonotype with many counts. The V gene is TRBV12-3 or TRBV12-4, the J gene TRBJ2-7, with 9 bases matching TRBD1. J was trimmed by 3 bases and V by 3 bases; bases with no gene match: 3. The CDR3 contains 14 residues. This CDR3 is CASSFRGQGYEQYF. The CDR3 nucleotides read TGTGCCAGCAGTTTCCGGGGACAGGGCTACGAGCAGTACTTC.

In this sample, this clonotype turned up a few times. The chain is built from TRBV5-1 and TRBJ1-1; D may be TRBD1 (6 bases). Germline V CDR1 and CDR2: SGHRS, YFSETQ. V was shortened by 4 bases and J by 3 bases, with 10 bases between the two germline ends. The CDR3 totals 13 residues. The CDR3 sequence is CASSHTGYTEAFF. CDR3 nucleotide sequence: TGCGCCAGCAGCCACACAGGGTACACTGAAGCTTTCTTT.

This rearrangement joins TRBV7-3 to TRBJ2-3; 8 bases are shared with TRBD1. Germline CDR1 is SGHTA and CDR2 is FQGTGA. With 3 bases clipped from V and 11 bases from J, the junction kept 7 bases outside the gene matches. The CDR3 spans 13 residues. The CDR3 spells CASSLGGTGVQYF. The CDR3 DNA reads as TGTGCCAGCAGCTTGGGCGGGACAGGTGTGCAGTATTTT.

The chain links TRBV2 to TRBJ2-2, with D hard to call. V lost 10 bases and J lost 0, with 15 bases in between. Germline V gene lookup returns CDR1 SNHLY and CDR2 FYNNEI. CDR3 length: 15 residues. CDR3 residues: CATKRSSTNTGELFF. The DNA for the CDR3 is TGTGCCACCAAGAGGTCTTCTACGAACACCGGGGAGCTGTTTTTT.

V and J are TRBV6-5 and TRBJ2-7; D assignment may be TRBD1 or TRBD2 (5 bases each). Trimming left V 0 bases short and J 7 bases short, with 13 bases between. Looked up from germline, CDR1 is MNHEY and CDR2 is SVGAGI. The CDR3 contains 14 residues. For the CDR3, the DNA is TGTGCCAGCAGTTACTCTCCTGAGGGGCGAGAGCAGTACTTC. Amino acids: CASSYSPEGREQYF.

A few counts support this clonotype. J is TRBJ2-7 and V is TRBV5-6; D gene unclear. The CDR3 has 15 residues. The germline CDR1 and CDR2 sequences are SGHDT and YYEEEE. The germline V and J ends were trimmed by 1 base and 3 bases, with 14 bases remaining between them. CDR3 nucleotides: TGTGCCAGCAGCTTGTCGCATCGGGCTAGCTACGAGCAGTACTTC. This codes for CASSLSHRASYEQYF.

In nucleotides, the CDR3 is TGCGCCAGCATTATGACAGGGGGCGCCTACGCCCAAGAGACCCAGTACTTC. This codes for CASIMTGGAYAQETQYF. The rearrangement joins TRBV5-1 to TRBJ2-5; 10 nucleotides match TRBD1. Germline lookup yields CDR1 SGHRS and CDR2 YFSETQ. The CDR3 sequence is 17 residues long. Germline trimming cut 6 bases from V and 1 base from J; bases unmatched to any gene: 12.

This clonotype was detected only a few times. The chain uses TRBV2 and TRBJ1-2; D gene uncertain. V lost 5 bases, J lost 6 bases, and 7 bases lay in between. CDR3 size: 11 residues. Looked up from germline, CDR1 is SNHLY and CDR2 is FYNNEI. Here the CDR3 reads CASSFTDGYTF. The CDR3, as DNA: TGTGCCAGCAGTTTCACCGATGGCTACACCTTC.

J is TRBJ2-2 and V is TRBV27, with D unresolved. In germline, CDR1 is MNHEY, CDR2 SMNVEV (reference sequence). V dropped 8 bases and J dropped 5 bases, with 15 bases sitting between them. CDR3 size: 14 residues. CDR3 DNA: TGTGCCAGCCTGCAGTTGCCCTCGACCGGGGAGCTGTTTTTT. It encodes CASLQLPSTGELFF.

This clonotype has more than one count but fewer than ten. The gene calls are TRBV14 and TRBJ2-5; no firm D call. V lost 0 bases and J 2 bases, leaving 13 bases between the germline ends. Germline loops: CDR1 SGHDN, CDR2 FVKESK. The CDR3 runs 16 residues. This chain's CDR3 is CASSQDPGVGQETQYF. The CDR3 region has the DNA TGTGCCAGCAGCCAAGATCCTGGGGTGGGACAAGAGACCCAGTACTTC.

This clonotype came up a few times. The chain links TRBV19 to TRBJ2-1, with D perhaps matching TRBD2 (5 bases). The V end lost 0 bases, the J end lost 9 bases, and 9 bases lay between the germline ends. CDR1 and CDR2 from the germline V gene are LNHDA and SQIVND (reference sequence). The CDR3 has 13 amino acids. The CDR3 DNA follows: TGTGCCAGTAGTATAGATAAGCGGTTTGAGCAGTTCTTC. It specifies CASSIDKRFEQFF.

The gene calls are TRBV6-5 and TRBJ1-2, with D unclear. The germline gives CDR1 MNHEY, CDR2 SVGAGI. The germline V and J ends were trimmed by 1 base and 7 bases, with 13 bases remaining between them. The length of the CDR3 is 14 residues. Here the CDR3 reads CASSYWGEGSGYTF. The CDR3 DNA sequence: TGTGCCAGCAGTTACTGGGGTGAGGGTAGTGGCTACACCTTC.

V is TRBV20-1 and J is TRBJ2-7; 16 bases match TRBD2. Germline V CDR1 and CDR2: DFQATT, SNEGSKA (reference sequence). CDR3 length: 17 residues. The V gene end was trimmed by 3 bases and the J gene end by 3 bases; junction bases not matched to a gene: 8. The CDR3 reads CSASPWGLAGGDYEQYF. The CDR3 region has the DNA TGCAGTGCTAGTCCCTGGGGACTAGCGGGAGGGGACTACGAGCAGTACTTC.

The sample holds many counts of this clonotype. The gene calls are TRBV29-1 and TRBJ2-3; TRBD1 might be the D (5 bases). The CDR3 runs to 15 residues. Germline CDR1 SQVTM, CDR2 ANQGSEA. Trimming shortened V by 1 base and J by 1 base, and 12 bases separated the two germline ends. CDR3 coding DNA: TGCAGCGTTGAAGGGACCCTAGGGGGCACAGATACGCAGTATTTT. It translates to CSVEGTLGGTDTQYF.